This TCR beta chain comes out of a study of blood T cell repertoires in COVID-19 (dated by TCRdb to the early 2020s). Background for the entire study: Collaborator samples came from the United States, Italy and Spain and covered acute and convalescent phases of COVID-19. Samples were obtained from the ongoing ImmuneRACE study (first 160 participants) and from 1,254 subjects provided by 6 global collaborators. A de-identified subject ID, COVID-19 status, age in years and sex were almost always included in the sample metadata. The repertoires were released in a freely available public database intended as a resource for research on the immune response to SARS-CoV-2. The prospective study material was composed of cDNA or gDNA derived from T cells, B-cell-depleted T cells, or PBMCs. Where available, HLA class I and class II types were taken from metadata supplied by the sample provider and were not determined by assay-based typing. Deeply sampled blood TCRbeta repertoires from subjects exposed to, actively infected with, or recovered from COVID-19 were included in the dataset.

TCRbeta CDR3 regions were amplified from genomic DNA using the immunoSEQ Assay, a bias-controlled multiplex PCR. The authors' pipeline ran thus. The number of nucleated cells in each sample was estimated by amplification of reference gene primers within the assay. Sequence reads were collapsed and filtered to measure the absolute abundance of every unique TCRbeta CDR3 rearrangement. For each sample, productive Simpson clonality was calculated as the square root of Simpson's diversity index over productive rearrangements. Sourced from immuneACCESS, this table was stored by TCRdb with only in-frame sequences that have V and J called. A share of the clones is absent; for the studies checked, an unresolved V gene accounts for under half, and the remainder has no known explanation. Clone size and the V and J calls come from that table; the DNA yielded D and trimming. This sample gives about 300,000 clones in total; nearly 90% of them show up just once. Together, the top ten hold 5.5% to 6% of the sample.

Paper-wide results and their limitations: Clinical and demographic metadata were provided uncurated, with the amount varying by source and participant.

Enrolling through a virtual design, the prospective study's participants ranged in age from roughly 18 to 95 years and lived across 24 United States geographic areas. In the prospective study, cohorts were assigned on the basis of participant-reported clinical history obtained from a screening survey and a study questionnaire. For ImmuneRACE Cohort 3, a participant was defined as recovered based on two consecutive negative NP/OP PCR tests, clearance by a healthcare professional, or resolution of symptoms. Mobile phlebotomists in the prospective study collected whole blood, serum and a nasopharyngeal or oropharyngeal swab from every participant. Participants in the prospective study had the option to provide additional blood draws and questionnaires over a roughly two-month period. Prospective study blood samples were shipped either frozen or at room temperature before DNA extraction. On this clone itself: Its antigen target is currently unknown. The junction does not match germline at one end; this may be a read error.

This clonotype was obtained from a woman between 25 and 40 years old who had recovered from COVID-19. The sample was PBMCs or T cells enriched from blood (not recorded which).

The nucleotides are TGTGCCAGCAGGGAAGTAGGGGGTTGGACCGGGGAGCTGTTTTTT. The resulting protein is CASREVGGWTGELFF. This sequence uses TRBV2 and TRBJ2-2; a tentative D match to TRBD1 spans 6 bases. The CDR3 spans 15 residues, from the cysteine through the phenylalanine. The kept DNA is CDR3 alone, 45 bases in frame from the first base. CDR1 and CDR2, per the germline V gene, are SNHLY and FYNNEI. The reference TRBV2 and TRBJ2-2 proteins fill in what lies around the CDR3, so the full variable domain reads EPEVTQTPSHQVTQMGQEVILRCVPISNHLYFYWYRQILGQKVEFLVSFYNNEISEKSEIFDDQFSVERPDGSNFTLKIRSTKLEDSAMYFCASREVGGWTGELFFGEGSRLTVL.